These 25 T cell receptor beta chains originate from one sample sequenced in a study of T-cell reconstitution after alpha-beta-depleted transplantation in children. Using unique molecular identifiers, the investigators prepared the TCRbeta library. TCRdb itself ran the PCR reads through MiXCR, one entry per CDR3 protein. Of a few hundred thousand distinct CDR3 sequences listed, 11% are singletons. Material: PBMCs from the stem cell graft donor, obtained from the stem cell graft. Source of these receptors: a human donor who donated a stem cell graft to a child with acute myeloid leukemia.

The chain recombines TRBV29-1 with TRBJ2-5; TRBD1 might be the D (5 bases). Trimming cost V 6 bases and J 4 bases, with 15 bases left between them. The CDR3 covers 13 residues. Germline values: CDR1 SQVTM, CDR2 ANQGSEA. CDR3 amino acids: CSVQGTAPETQYF. The CDR3 coding sequence is TGCAGCGTGCAGGGAACCGCTCCAGAGACCCAGTACTTC.

This clonotype appeared many times. CDR3: CASSDLGLPGGEQFF. The CDR3 DNA reads as TGTGCCAGCAGTGACCTGGGGCTTCCAGGCGGTGAGCAGTTCTTC. The chain employs TRBV25-1 and TRBJ2-1; the D gene is possibly TRBD1 (5 bases). V lost 3 bases, J lost 9 bases, and 18 bases lay in between. The germline CDR1 and CDR2 sequences are MGHDK and SYGVNS. CDR3 length equals 15 residues.

This chain's CDR3 is CASRRTSFANTGELFF. CDR3 DNA: TGTGCCAGCAGGAGGACTAGCTTCGCGAACACCGGGGAGCTGTTTTTT. The V gene is TRBV12-3 or TRBV12-4, the J gene TRBJ2-2, with TRBD2 matching over 8 bases. The length of the CDR3 is 16 residues. The ends lost 6 bases at V and 0 bases at J; junction bases unmatched: 6.

The chain has TRBV6-5 and TRBJ2-2; TRBD2 matches 9 bases. The CDR3 sequence is 18 residues long. Losses at the gene ends were 2 bases for V and 0 bases for J; bases not matched to a gene: 7. Germline V gives CDR1 MNHEY, CDR2 SVGAGI. CDR3 residues: CASSYKAWTSANTGELFF. The CDR3 DNA is TGTGCCAGCAGTTACAAGGCCTGGACTAGCGCGAACACCGGGGAGCTGTTTTTT.

This chain uses TRBV15 with TRBJ1-5; D is ambiguous. In germline, CDR1 is LNHNV, CDR2 YYDKDF (reference sequence). The CDR3 is 15 residues long. V lost 1 base and J lost 4, with 11 bases in between. This chain's CDR3 is CATSRVHSPNQPQHF. CDR3 nucleotide sequence: TGTGCCACCAGCAGAGTGCACAGCCCGAATCAGCCCCAGCATTTT.

In regard to this clonotype: A junction boundary mismatches the germline segment, possibly from a read error. The chain links TRBV12-3 or TRBV12-4 to TRBJ2-4, with TRBD2 matching 12 bases. CDR3 length equals 18 residues. CDR3 nucleotides: TGTGCCAGCAGTCGGGCTAGCGGGGGGGCCGTAGCCAAAAACAGTCAGTACTTC. Protein: CASSRASGGAVAKNSQYF.

The genes are TRBV9 and TRBJ2-7; TRBD1 agrees at 7 bases. This CDR3 is built from 16 residues. Germline V gene lookup returns CDR1 SGDLS and CDR2 YYNGEE. V shed 3 bases, J shed 3 bases, and the junction held 12 bases outside the gene matches. CDR3 in amino acids: CASSASPRGQVYEQYF. The DNA of the CDR3 is TGTGCCAGCAGCGCCTCACCAAGGGGGCAGGTCTACGAGCAGTACTTC.

This chain connects TRBV4-2 to TRBJ1-1; no clear D. Germline CDR1 and CDR2: LGHNA and YNFKEQ. The CDR3 has 15 amino acids. Trimming removed 0 bases at V and 0 bases at J, with 8 bases between. CDR3: CASSQEPRMNTEAFF. The CDR3 DNA reads as TGTGCCAGCAGCCAAGAACCAAGGATGAACACTGAAGCTTTCTTT.

The chain couples TRBV19 to TRBJ2-4; 7 bases are shared with TRBD1. Germline V gene lookup returns CDR1 LNHDA and CDR2 SQIVND (reference sequence). Trimming cost V 6 bases and J 6 bases; bases outside gene matches: 2. The CDR3 runs to 12 residues. CDR3: CASRQGSNIQYF. CDR3 nucleotides: TGTGCCAGTAGACAGGGGTCAAACATTCAGTACTTC.

In this sample, this clonotype turned up a few times. The rearrangement links TRBV3-1 to TRBJ2-3; tentatively, D is TRBD1 or TRBD2 (5 bases each). V dropped 4 bases and J dropped 5 bases, with 22 bases sitting between them. The germline V gene encodes CDR1 LGHDT and CDR2 YNNKEL (reference sequence). This CDR3 is built from 17 residues. The CDR3 loop reads CASSPTIGGRAKDTQYF. Here the CDR3 DNA reads TGTGCCAGCAGCCCTACTATTGGGGGTCGCGCGAAAGATACGCAGTATTTT.

This clonotype was picked up a small number of times. The V call is TRBV20-1, the J call TRBJ2-5, with 8 bases fitting TRBD2. This CDR3 spans 14 amino acids. Germline V CDR1 and CDR2: DFQATT, SNEGSKA (reference sequence). V dropped 1 base and J dropped 4; count of bases not matched to a gene: 5. DNA of the CDR3: TGCAGTGCTAGAGCGGGAGGGCCGATAGAGACCCAGTACTTC. It is translated as CSARAGGPIETQYF.

This clonotype has only a few counts. The chain recombines TRBV14 with TRBJ2-1; D is undetermined. Germline V gene lookup returns CDR1 SGHDN and CDR2 FVKESK. V lost 4 bases, J lost 10 bases, and 14 bases lay in between. This CDR3 has 13 residues. The CDR3 sequence is CASSPLQAGEQFF. The DNA of the CDR3 is TGTGCCAGCAGCCCACTCCAAGCCGGGGAGCAGTTCTTC.

The table lists this clonotype with a few counts. The gene calls are TRBV5-4 and TRBJ2-7; TRBD2 agrees at 11 bases. The germline V gene has CDR1 SGHNT and CDR2 YYREEE (reference sequence). The CDR3 has 16 amino acids. V lost 0 bases to trimming and J lost 7 bases; unmatched junction nucleotides: 9. The DNA for the CDR3 is TGTGCCAGCAGCTTGGGGCTAGCGGGAGGACCTGTAGAGCAGTACTTC. Protein sequence: CASSLGLAGGPVEQYF.

This clonotype was observed a handful of times. This rearrangement joins TRBV12-3 or TRBV12-4 to TRBJ2-7; a weak D match, TRBD1 (6 bases). The CDR3 contains 16 residues. V was trimmed by 5 bases and J by 2 bases, leaving 19 bases between them. The CDR3 protein is CASSTAEDRDPYEQYV. The CDR3 coding sequence is TGTGCCAGCAGTACGGCCGAGGACAGAGATCCCTACGAGCAGTACGTC.

The sample holds many counts of this clonotype. The chain links TRBV4-2 to TRBJ1-3; D uncertain. The CDR3 covers 13 residues. Germline V gene lookup returns CDR1 LGHNA and CDR2 YNFKEQ. The V end was cut by 2 bases, the J end by 4 bases, with 6 bases between. The CDR3 DNA sequence: TGTGCCAGCAGCCAAAAATACGGAAACACCATATATTTT. The encoded protein is CASSQKYGNTIYF.

The chain joins TRBV7-9 to TRBJ2-3; the D call may be TRBD1 or TRBD2 (5 bases each). The germline V and J ends were trimmed by 4 bases and 5 bases, with 16 bases remaining between them. This CDR3 region has 15 residues. CDR1 is SEHNR, CDR2 FQNEAQ, per germline (reference sequence). CDR3 DNA sequence: TGTGCCAGCAGCTCCGGGGCTACCACACGAGATACGCAGTATTTT. Its translation is CASSSGATTRDTQYF.

This clonotype was counted between two and nine times. The chain carries TRBV7-9 and TRBJ1-4; 9 nucleotides align to TRBD1. Germline loops: CDR1 SEHNR, CDR2 FQNEAQ (reference sequence). CDR3 length: 16 amino acids. With 7 bases clipped from V and 4 bases from J, the junction kept 10 bases outside the gene matches. The CDR3 protein is CASTEGLTGGNEKLFF. The CDR3 DNA reads TGTGCCAGCACCGAGGGGTTGACAGGGGGTAATGAAAAACTGTTTTTT.

A note on this clonotype: This may come from a read error, since a much larger clone is one base off. This chain joins TRBV20-1 and TRBJ2-3; D ambiguous. The CDR3 length is 12 residues. Germline lookup yields CDR1 DFQATT and CDR2 SNEGSKA (reference sequence). Trimming took off 2 bases at V and 4 bases at J, with 7 bases between the two ends. DNA of the CDR3: TGCAGTGCTAGAACGGCGTCAGATACGCAGTATTTT. It codes for CSARTASDTQYF.

This clonotype was detected a few times. This chain uses TRBV30 with TRBJ1-5; possible D gene TRBD1, 5 bases. The germline V and J ends were trimmed by 0 bases and 7 bases, with 16 bases remaining between them. The CDR3 has 15 amino acids. CDR1 GTSNPN and CDR2 SVGIG come from the germline V gene (reference sequence). The DNA for the CDR3 is TGTGCCTGGAGTGTAGGTGACAGAGGCGACCAGCCCCAGCATTTT. It specifies CAWSVGDRGDQPQHF.

The chain uses TRBV25-1 and TRBJ2-7, with D hard to call. Germline V gives CDR1 MGHDK, CDR2 SYGVNS. Trimming stripped 4 bases from V and 0 bases from J, with 10 bases between. This CDR3 has 14 amino acids. The CDR3 spells CASSGTQSSYEQYF. CDR3 DNA: TGTGCCAGCAGTGGAACCCAGAGCTCCTACGAGCAGTACTTC.

This clonotype has a handful of counts. The rearrangement uses TRBV9 and TRBJ2-1; 8 nucleotides match TRBD1. V lost 3 bases and J lost 2; bases outside the gene matches: 4. The CDR3 runs 15 residues. Germline CDR1 SGDLS, CDR2 YYNGEE. The CDR3 coding sequence is TGTGCCAGCAGCGCTCCAGGGGGCGCCTACAATGAGCAGTTCTTC. Protein sequence: CASSAPGGAYNEQFF.

The chain carries TRBV5-1 and TRBJ1-6; possible D gene TRBD1, 5 bases. Germline assignment: CDR1 SGHRS and CDR2 YFSETQ. The CDR3 has 15 residues. V was shortened by 4 bases and J by 5 bases, with 13 bases between the two germline ends. The CDR3 loop reads CASSPRTFDNSPLHF. CDR3 DNA sequence: TGCGCCAGCAGCCCGAGGACATTTGATAATTCACCCCTCCACTTT.

This clonotype showed up just a few times. The chain recombines TRBV3-1 with TRBJ2-3, with 9 nucleotides matching TRBD2. With V trimmed by 6 bases and J by 5 bases, 6 bases remained unmatched. The CDR3 length is 14 residues. In germline, CDR1 is LGHDT, CDR2 YNNKEL (reference sequence). CDR3 in DNA: TGTGCCAGCAGGCCTAGCGGGACAGTAGATACGCAGTATTTT. Residues: CASRPSGTVDTQYF.

Remarks on this clonotype: Relative to the germline gene, one junction end is altered; a read error may explain this. The chain combines TRBV4-3 with TRBJ2-2; no clear D gene. The CDR3 length is 14 residues. Germline V gene lookup returns CDR1 LGHNA and CDR2 YSLEER. Here the CDR3 reads CAGSQASGTGELFF. As DNA, the CDR3 is TGCGCCGGCAGCCAGGCTTCGGGCACCGGGGAGCTGTTTTTT.

This clonotype appeared many times. The V and J genes are TRBV5-1 and TRBJ2-3; D perhaps matches TRBD1 (6 bases). The CDR3 runs 13 residues. V was clipped by 4 bases and J by 5 bases, with 11 bases between them. Germline CDR1 and CDR2: SGHRS and YFSETQ. Here the CDR3 reads CASSVTGRDTQYF. Here the CDR3 DNA reads TGCGCCAGCAGCGTAACAGGGAGAGATACGCAGTATTTT.